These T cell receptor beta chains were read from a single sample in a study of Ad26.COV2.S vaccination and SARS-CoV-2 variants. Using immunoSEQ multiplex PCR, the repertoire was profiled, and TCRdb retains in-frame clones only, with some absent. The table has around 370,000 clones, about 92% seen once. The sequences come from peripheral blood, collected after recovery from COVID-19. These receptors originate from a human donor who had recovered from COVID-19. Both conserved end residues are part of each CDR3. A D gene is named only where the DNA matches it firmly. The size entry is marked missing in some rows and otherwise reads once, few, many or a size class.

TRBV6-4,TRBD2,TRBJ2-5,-,TGTGCCAGCCGCCGACTAGCGGAGTACCAAGAGACCCAGTACTTC,CASRRLAEYQETQYF
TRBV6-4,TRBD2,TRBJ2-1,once,TGTGCCAGCAGTGAACCGGGACTAACGATTGATGAGCAGTTCTTC,CASSEPGLTIDEQFF
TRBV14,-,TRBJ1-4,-,TGTGCCAGCAGCCAAGACCGACCGTGGCGAAGTGGGGCCCCAACTAATGAAAAACTGTTTTTT,CASSQDRPWRSGAPTNEKLFF
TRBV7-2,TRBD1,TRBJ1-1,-,TGTGCCAGCAGCCCACAGGGGGGCAAGAGGAACACTGAAGCTTTCTTT,CASSPQGGKRNTEAFF
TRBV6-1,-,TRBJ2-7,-,TGTGCCAGCAGTGAAGCGGGTTCGGAATACTACGAGCAGTACTTC,CASSEAGSEYYEQYF
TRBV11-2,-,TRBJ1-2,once,TGTGCCAGCAGCCTCGGACTAAACTATGGCTACACCTTC,CASSLGLNYGYTF
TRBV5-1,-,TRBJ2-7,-,TGCGCCAGCAGCTTTAACGGGGAGAGCTCCTACGAGCAGTACTTC,CASSFNGESSYEQYF
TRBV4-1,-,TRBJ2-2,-,TGCGCCAGCACCCCAGGGGATATTGGGACATTCACCGGGGAGCTGTTTTTT,CASTPGDIGTFTGELFF
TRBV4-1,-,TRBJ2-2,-,TGCGCCAGCAGCCAAGGGTACACCGGGGAGCTGTTTTTT,CASSQGYTGELFF
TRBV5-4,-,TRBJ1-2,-,TGTGCCAGCAGCGGAGAGGTTTGGGGCTACACCTTC,CASSGEVWGYTF
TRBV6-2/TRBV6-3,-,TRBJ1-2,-,TGTGCCAGCACCCCGACCGAATTCTATGGCTACACCTTC,CASTPTEFYGYTF
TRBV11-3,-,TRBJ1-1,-,TGTGCCAGCAGCCGTAGAGGGGAAGAAGCTTTCTTT,CASSRRGEEAFF
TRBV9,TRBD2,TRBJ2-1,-,TGTGCCAGCAGCGTACTAGGGTCTAGCGGGGGGGCTATCCCTTCCAATGAGCAGTTCTTC,CASSVLGSSGGAIPSNEQFF
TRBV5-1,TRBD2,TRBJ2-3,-,TGCGCCAGCAGCTTCGCAGCGGGGGGGAGGTGGACAGATACGCAGTATTTT,CASSFAAGGRWTDTQYF
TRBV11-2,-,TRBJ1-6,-,TGTGCCAGCAGCTTAGTTAGACCAGTACGTCTACATTCACCCCTCCACTTT,CASSLVRPVRLHSPLHF
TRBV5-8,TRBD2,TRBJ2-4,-,TGTGCCAGCGACTCCTTAGCGGGGGGGCTAGACATTCAGTACTTC,CASDSLAGGLDIQYF
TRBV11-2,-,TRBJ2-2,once,TGTGCCAGCAGCTTAGTCGGGGGATCGTCCGGGGAGCTGTTTTTT,CASSLVGGSSGELFF
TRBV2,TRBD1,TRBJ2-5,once,TGTGCCAGCAGTGCCGACAGGGAATGGGAGACCCAGTACTTC,CASSADREWETQYF
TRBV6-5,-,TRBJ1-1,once,TGTGCCAGCAGCAGGAGCGAAAGGGGCACTGAAGCTTTCTTT,CASSRSERGTEAFF
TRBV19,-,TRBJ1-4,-,TGTGCCAGTAGTTCTAGGAGAACCCAGAGGGAAAAACTGTTTTTT,CASSSRRTQREKLFF
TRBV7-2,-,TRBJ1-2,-,TGTGCCAGCAGCTTCGTCGACGTTCGAGGCGGCTACACCTTC,CASSFVDVRGGYTF
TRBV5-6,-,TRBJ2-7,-,TGTGCCAGCAGTCGTGGTCGCGGGTTACACGAGCAGTACTTC,CASSRGRGLHEQYF
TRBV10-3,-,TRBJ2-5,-,TGTGCCATCAGTGATCCCCCCGGGCAGACCCAGTACTTC,CAISDPPGQTQYF
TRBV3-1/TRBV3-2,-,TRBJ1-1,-,TGTGCCAGCAGCCAAGGACGGACTAACACTGAAGCTTTCTTT,CASSQGRTNTEAFF
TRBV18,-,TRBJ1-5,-,TGTGCCAGCTCACTCGACATCGTGGGGGATCAGCCCCAGCATTTT,CASSLDIVGDQPQHF
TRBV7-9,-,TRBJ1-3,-,TGTGCCAGCAGCTTACTTCCCGCCCTCGTATATTTT,CASSLLPALVYF
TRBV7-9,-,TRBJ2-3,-,TGTGCCAGCAGCCCACGCGTGGGACTTCATACGCAGTATTTT,CASSPRVGLHTQYF
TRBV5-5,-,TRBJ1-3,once,TGTGCCAGCAGCTTGCTTGCGGACAGCTCTGGAAACACCATATATTTT,CASSLLADSSGNTIYF
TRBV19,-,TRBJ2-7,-,TGTGCCAGTAGTATTCAATTAGCGGATACCTACGAGCAGTACTTC,CASSIQLADTYEQYF
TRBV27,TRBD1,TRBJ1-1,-,TGTGCCAGCAGTTTGGCCGGGACAGTGAACACTGAAGCTTTCTTT,CASSLAGTVNTEAFF
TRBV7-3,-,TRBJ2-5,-,TGTGCCAGCAGCTTTGGAGGGGAACAAGAGACCCAGTACTTC,CASSFGGEQETQYF
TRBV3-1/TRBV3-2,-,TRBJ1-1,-,TGTGCCAGCAGACCGTCGGGGGTCCGGATGTCTGAAGCTTTCTTT,CASRPSGVRMSEAFF
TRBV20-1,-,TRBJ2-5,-,TGCAGTGCGCCGGACTATGAGACCCAGTACTTC,CSAPDYETQYF
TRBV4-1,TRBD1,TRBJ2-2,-,TGCGCCAGCAGCCATCGGACAGGCCCCGGGGAGCTGTTTTTT,CASSHRTGPGELFF
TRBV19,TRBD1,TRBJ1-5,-,TGTGCCAGTAGTTTCCGACAGGGCGGGGATGGCAATCAGCCCCAGCATTTT,CASSFRQGGDGNQPQHF
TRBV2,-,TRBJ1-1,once,TGTGCCAGCACCAGGGACCAGGGCGCTGAAGCTTTCTTT,CASTRDQGAEAFF
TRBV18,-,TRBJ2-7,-,TGTGCCAGCTCACCACAACGAGACACGAGTTACGAGCAGTACTTC,CASSPQRDTSYEQYF
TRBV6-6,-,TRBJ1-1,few,TGTGCCAGCAGTCAACACAGGGTCACTGAAGCTTTCTTT,CASSQHRVTEAFF
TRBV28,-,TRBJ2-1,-,TGTGCCAGCAGTTTATCCCGGAGTGAGCAGTTCTTC,CASSLSRSEQFF
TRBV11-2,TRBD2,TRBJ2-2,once,TGTGCCAGCAGCTTAGTACTTGCGGGGGGATTGGACAGGGAGCTGTTTTTT,CASSLVLAGGLDRELFF
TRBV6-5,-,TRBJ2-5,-,TGTGCCAGCAGTTACGAGTCCAGGAGGTCGGCGGAGACCCAGTACTTC,CASSYESRRSAETQYF
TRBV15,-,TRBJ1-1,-,TGTGCCACCGCCCCGGGACGGGCGAACACTGAAGCTTTCTTT,CATAPGRANTEAFF
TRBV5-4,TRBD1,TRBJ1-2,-,TGTGCCAGCAGCTTGCCCGACAGGGTCAACTATGGCTACACCTTC,CASSLPDRVNYGYTF
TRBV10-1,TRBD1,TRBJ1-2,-,TGCGCCAGCAGAGCGGACAGGTCGGCCGGTGGCTACACCTTC,CASRADRSAGGYTF
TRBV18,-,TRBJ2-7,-,TGTGCCAGCTCACCAATTGGACAGCCAAGCTCCTACGAGCAGTACTTC,CASSPIGQPSSYEQYF
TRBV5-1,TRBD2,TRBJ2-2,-,TGCGCCAGCAGTTTACAACCGGGACTAGCGGCCGTCGGGGAGCTGTTTTTT,CASSLQPGLAAVGELFF
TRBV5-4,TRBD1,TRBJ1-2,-,TGTGCCAGCAGCCGGGGTAGGGGACAGGGGATAAACTATGGCTACACCTTC,CASSRGRGQGINYGYTF
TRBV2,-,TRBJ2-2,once,TGTGCCAGCAGGGGGGCAGGGCAGAAGGCCGGGGAGCTGTTTTTT,CASRGAGQKAGELFF
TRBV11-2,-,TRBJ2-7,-,TGTGCCAGCGGCTACGAGCAGTACTTC,CASGYEQYF
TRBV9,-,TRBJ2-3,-,TGTGCCAGCAGTGAGGACACCCGCACAGATACGCAGTATTTT,CASSEDTRTDTQYF
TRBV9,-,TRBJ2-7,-,TGTGCCAGCAGCAAAGGGGACGCCTACGAGCAGTACTTC,CASSKGDAYEQYF
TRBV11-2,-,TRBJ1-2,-,TGTGCCAGCAGCTATTTACAGGGCTATGGCTACACCTTC,CASSYLQGYGYTF
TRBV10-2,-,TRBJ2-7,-,TGCGCCAGCAGTGAGAGTACCGAGCAGTACTTC,CASSESTEQYF